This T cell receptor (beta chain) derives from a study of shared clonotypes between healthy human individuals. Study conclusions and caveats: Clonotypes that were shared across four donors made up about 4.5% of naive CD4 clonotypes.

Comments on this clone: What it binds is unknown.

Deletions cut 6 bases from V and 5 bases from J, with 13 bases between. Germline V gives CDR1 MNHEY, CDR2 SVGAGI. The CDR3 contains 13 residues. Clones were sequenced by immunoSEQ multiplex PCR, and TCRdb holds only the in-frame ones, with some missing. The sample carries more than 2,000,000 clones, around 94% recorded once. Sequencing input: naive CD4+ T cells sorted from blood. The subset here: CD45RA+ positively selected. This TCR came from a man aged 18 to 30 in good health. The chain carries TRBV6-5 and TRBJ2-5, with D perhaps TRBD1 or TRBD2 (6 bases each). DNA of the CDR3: TGTGCCAGCAGACCCGGGGGCGCGGAGACCCAGTACTTC. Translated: CASRPGGAETQYF.